Included here is one TCR beta chain sequence, with context. The data are from a study of blood T cell repertoires in COVID-19. As processed by the authors: Estimated nucleated cell counts came from reference gene primer amplification. The table came from immunoSEQ multiplex PCR; TCRdb's copy has only in-frame clones and leaves some out. The V and J calls and the clone size are those of that table, but D and trimming were determined from the DNA. This table has around 190,000 clones, about 84% appearing once. This clonotype originated in a man aged 40-49 years with acute COVID-19. The sequencing input was PBMCs or T cells enriched from blood (not recorded which).

The CDR3 here is CASRGTGSPSTQHF. CDR3 in DNA: TGTGCCAGCAGAGGAACGGGGTCCCCATCGACCCAGCATTTT. The chain links TRBV2 to TRBJ1-5, with D unresolved. CDR3 size: 14 residues. Trimming took off 6 bases at V and 11 bases at J, with 20 bases between the two ends. Germline CDR1 SNHLY, CDR2 FYNNEI. The variable domain in full, completed from reference TRBV2 and TRBJ1-5, reads EPEVTQTPSHQVTQMGQEVILRCVPISNHLYFYWYRQILGQKVEFLVSFYNNEISEKSEIFDDQFSVERPDGSNFTLKIRSTKLEDSAMYFCASRGTGSPSTQHFGDGTRLSIL.